This TCR beta chain derives from a study of blood T cell repertoires in COVID-19. Study-level background: The cDNA or gDNA used as material had been derived from T cells, B-cell-depleted T cells, or PBMCs.

Data came from immunoSEQ multiplex PCR; TCRdb stores just in-frame clones and leaves some out. The sample lists approximately 210,000 clones, approximately 88% occurring once. This clonotype was sampled from a woman aged 18 to 35 who had recovered from COVID-19. The sequencing input was PBMCs or T cells enriched from blood (not recorded which).

CDR3 sequence: CASSIGQSYEQYF. Here the CDR3 DNA reads TGTGCCAGTAGTATCGGACAGTCCTACGAGCAGTACTTC. This sequence joins TRBV19 and TRBJ2-7; D perhaps matches TRBD1 (6 bases). Germline V gene lookup returns CDR1 LNHDA and CDR2 SQIVND (reference sequence). The CDR3 extends over 13 amino acids. V was trimmed by 3 bases and J by 1 base, leaving 7 bases between them.